A single sample gave rise to the 29 T cell receptor beta chains below, sequenced in a study of CD4 T cells in relation to SARS-CoV-2 and coronaviruses. Measured with immunoSEQ multiplex PCR; TCRdb has only the in-frame clones, and not every one. Counted here are 15,000 to 20,000 clones, 60% to 85% occurring once; the ten biggest clones make up about a quarter. CD4+ T cells from unexposed donors were obtained before the COVID-19 pandemic (2011-2018). CD4+ T cells were isolated from the cells after more than nine days of culture. Their antigen targets remain unknown. The sample consisted of CD4+ T cells from PBMCs, cultured in vitro. These receptors came from a human donor in good health.

By frequency in the sample, this clone is medium-sized. The J gene is TRBJ2-1, the V gene TRBV7-9; D call uncertain. The CDR3 has 12 residues. Trimming stripped 5 bases from V and 9 bases from J, with 11 bases between. The germline CDR1 and CDR2 sequences are SEHNR and FQNEAQ (reference sequence). The CDR3 coding sequence is TGTGCCAGCAGCCTCGGACGAGGTGAGCAGTTCTTC. Its translation: CASSLGRGEQFF.

This clone was counted only a few times. CDR3 loop: CASSVQGSGLAFF. The DNA for the CDR3 is TGTGCCAGCAGCGTACAGGGGTCCGGGTTGGCTTTCTTT. This sequence joins TRBV7-8 and TRBJ1-1; 7 bases agree with TRBD1. V was pared by 5 bases and J by 11 bases, with 11 bases of the junction left unmatched. The CDR3 totals 13 residues. Germline V lookup: CDR1 SGHVS, CDR2 FQNEAQ.

The V call is TRBV5-4, the J call TRBJ2-5; 7 positions agree with TRBD1. The CDR3 contains 14 residues. Unmatched junction bases numbered 5, after V lost 4 bases and J lost 2 bases. The V gene's germline CDR1 is SGHNT and CDR2 YYREEE (reference sequence). CDR3 nucleotides: TGTGCCAGCAGCCAAGGACAGGAACAAGAGACCCAGTACTTC. Its protein product is CASSQGQEQETQYF.

A single count supports this clone. The chain links TRBV7-9 to TRBJ2-4, with D perhaps matching TRBD1 or TRBD2 (5 bases each). The CDR3 is 14 amino acids. V was clipped by 3 bases and J by 6 bases, with 12 bases between them. Per germline, CDR1 SEHNR and CDR2 FQNEAQ (reference sequence). The CDR3 loop is CASSLGTVGNIQYF. The CDR3 DNA is TGTGCCAGCAGCTTGGGGACGGTAGGAAACATTCAGTACTTC.

The CDR3 sequence: CASSVAALSFDTQYF. The DNA for the CDR3 is TGTGCCAGCAGCGTAGCGGCCCTATCATTCGATACGCAGTATTTT. The chain carries TRBV9 and TRBJ2-3; D is unclear. The V gene's germline CDR1 is SGDLS and CDR2 YYNGEE. This CDR3 contains 15 residues. Trimming took off 0 bases at V and 6 bases at J, with 14 bases between the two ends.

The V gene is TRBV19, the J gene TRBJ2-1; TRBD2 aligns across 10 bases. Germline CDR1 and CDR2: LNHDA and SQIVND (reference sequence). The CDR3 length is 16 residues. V shed 5 bases, J shed 6 bases, and the junction held 10 bases outside the gene matches. The CDR3: CASSLSGLALPNEQFF. Here the CDR3 DNA reads TGTGCCAGTAGTCTCTCGGGACTAGCGTTACCCAATGAGCAGTTCTTC.

The chain recombines TRBV18 with TRBJ1-1; 9 nucleotides align to TRBD1. Germline-derived CDR1 and CDR2 are KGHSH and LQKENI. The CDR3 is 14 residues long. J gave up 5 bases and V 6 bases, and 7 bases lay outside the gene matches. The chain's CDR3 is CASSTTGGFTEAFF. CDR3 sequence (DNA): TGTGCCAGCTCTACGACAGGGGGTTTTACTGAAGCTTTCTTT.

The chain links TRBV12-3 or TRBV12-4 to TRBJ2-3; D is unclear. Trimming took off 5 bases at V and 14 bases at J, with 20 bases between the two ends. The CDR3 sequence is 13 residues long. The CDR3 protein is CASSNILYLPGYF. The CDR3 coding sequence is TGTGCCAGCAGTAATATACTATACCTCCCAGGGTATTTT.

This chain joins TRBV5-1 and TRBJ1-1; D remains unclear. This CDR3 comprises 13 residues. Trimming cost V 4 bases and J 3 bases, with 10 bases left between them. CDR1 is SGHRS, CDR2 YFSETQ, per germline. CDR3 in amino acids: CASSLNGDTEAFF. CDR3 sequence (DNA): TGCGCCAGCAGCCTGAACGGTGACACTGAAGCTTTCTTT.

CDR3 protein: CASSPPSGRDGAFF. In DNA, the CDR3 is TGTGCCAGCTCACCACCGTCCGGCAGGGACGGAGCTTTCTTT. The gene calls are TRBV18 and TRBJ1-1; D possibly corresponds to TRBD1 (5 bases). Germline V gene sequence: CDR1 KGHSH, CDR2 LQKENI. Trimming left V 0 bases short and J 10 bases short, with 15 bases between. The CDR3 has 14 residues.

This rearrangement joins TRBV19 to TRBJ1-2; D ambiguous. V lost 3 bases and J 5 bases, leaving 10 bases between the germline ends. The CDR3 sequence is 13 residues long. CDR1 and CDR2 (germline): LNHDA, SQIVND (reference sequence). The CDR3: CASSMPSRYGYTF. The DNA of the CDR3 is TGTGCCAGTAGTATGCCCTCCCGTTATGGCTACACCTTC. Complete variable domain (other parts from reference TRBV19 and TRBJ1-2): DGGITQSPKYLFRKEGQNVTLSCEQNLNHDAMYWYRQDPGQGLRLIYYSQIVNDFQKGDIAEGYSVSREKKESFPLTVTSAQKNPTAFYLCASSMPSRYGYTFGSGTRLTVV.

This clone was seen once. The CDR3 bases are TGTGCCAGCAGTTTATCACTGTGGGAGACCCAGTACTTC. This translates into CASSLSLWETQYF. The genes are TRBV12-3 or TRBV12-4 and TRBJ2-5; D uncertain. Trimming left V 2 bases short and J 5 bases short, with 9 bases between. This CDR3 is built from 13 residues.

The gene calls are TRBV5-1 and TRBJ2-5; 7 bases fit TRBD1. V was pared by 4 bases and J by 5 bases, with 8 bases of the junction left unmatched. Germline V gene sequence: CDR1 SGHRS, CDR2 YFSETQ. The CDR3 runs to 14 residues. This CDR3 is CASSRGLSGETQYF. The CDR3, as DNA: TGCGCCAGCAGCAGGGGGCTCTCGGGGGAGACCCAGTACTTC.

This chain joins TRBV11-2 and TRBJ1-3; 9 bases line up with TRBD1. Trimming at V came to 4 bases and at J to 6 bases, leaving 4 bases not matched to a gene. The CDR3 covers 14 residues. Per germline, CDR1 SGHAT and CDR2 FQNNGV. The CDR3 DNA follows: TGTGCCAGCAGCTCGGGACAGGGCCCAAACACCATATATTTT. Amino acids: CASSSGQGPNTIYF.

The chain links TRBV6-1 to TRBJ1-5, with 9 bases that match TRBD1. From germline, CDR1 is MNHNS and CDR2 SASEGT. The CDR3 sequence is 17 residues long. The V and J ends lost 4 bases and 5 bases, in that order; junction bases with no gene match: 12. CDR3 DNA: TGTGCCAGCAGTGTGGGACCTACACAGGGGGCGGATCAGCCCCAGCATTTT. Encoded protein: CASSVGPTQGADQPQHF.

The J gene is TRBJ1-1, the V gene TRBV6-1; D possibly corresponds to TRBD1 (5 bases). Deletions cut 2 bases from V and 5 bases from J, with 12 bases between. Germline assignment: CDR1 MNHNS and CDR2 SASEGT. The CDR3 extends over 14 amino acids. DNA for the CDR3: TGTGCCAGCAGTGAAACGGCAGGGTGGACTGAAGCTTTCTTT. This encodes CASSETAGWTEAFF.

The genes are TRBV3-1 (or the pseudogene TRBV3-2) and TRBJ2-7, with D possibly TRBD1 on 6 matching bases. Germline CDR1 and CDR2: LGHDT and YNNKEL (reference sequence). The V and J ends lost 1 base and 2 bases respectively, with 12 bases between them. This CDR3 is built from 15 residues. CDR3 protein: CASSQAPTGPYEQYF. The DNA of the CDR3 is TGTGCCAGCAGCCAAGCCCCCACAGGGCCCTACGAGCAGTACTTC.

This clone was counted a few times. The CDR3 is CASSLGHESGYTF. Here the CDR3 DNA reads TGTGCCAGCAGCTTAGGCCACGAAAGTGGCTACACCTTC. V is TRBV11-2 and J is TRBJ1-2; the D is unclear. V lost 1 base to trimming and J lost 7 bases, with 10 bases between them. The CDR3 is 13 amino acids. CDR1 and CDR2 from the germline V gene are SGHAT and FQNNGV.

The chain uses TRBV30 and TRBJ2-4, with D hard to call. V lost 7 bases, J lost 0 bases, and 13 bases lay in between. Germline CDR1 reads GTSNPN; CDR2 reads SVGIG (reference sequence). The length of the CDR3 is 14 residues. CDR3 amino acids: CASPGRQAKNIQYF. Written as DNA, the CDR3 is TGTGCCTCCCCCGGGCGGCAAGCCAAAAACATTCAGTACTTC.

This clone was counted a single time. The chain recombines TRBV24-1 with TRBJ1-5; maybe TRBD1 (6 bases). Germline V lookup: CDR1 KGHDR, CDR2 SFDVKD. The germline V and J ends were trimmed by 3 bases and 2 bases, with 13 bases remaining between them. The CDR3 loop spans 16 amino acids. The CDR3 spells CATSDGRRGGNQPQHF. CDR3 coding DNA: TGTGCCACCAGTGATGGCCGCAGGGGCGGCAATCAGCCCCAGCATTTT.

The chain employs TRBV5-5 and TRBJ2-7; D gene uncertain. The V gene's germline CDR1 is SGHKS and CDR2 YYEKEE (reference sequence). Trimming left V 3 bases short and J 2 bases short, with 6 bases between. This CDR3 has 12 residues. CDR3 in amino acids: CASSWGAYEQYF. The CDR3 DNA reads as TGTGCCAGCAGCTGGGGTGCCTACGAGCAGTACTTC.

The chain carries TRBV2 and TRBJ2-5; no clear D. CDR3 size: 12 residues. The V end lost 8 bases, the J end lost 0 bases, and 7 bases lay between the germline ends. Germline CDR1 SNHLY, CDR2 FYNNEI. DNA for the CDR3: TGTGCCAGCGAAGACAACCAAGAGACCCAGTACTTC. Its protein is CASEDNQETQYF. Supplemented by reference TRBV2 and TRBJ2-5, the full variable domain reads EPEVTQTPSHQVTQMGQEVILRCVPISNHLYFYWYRQILGQKVEFLVSFYNNEISEKSEIFDDQFSVERPDGSNFTLKIRSTKLEDSAMYFCASEDNQETQYFGPGTRLLVL.

This sequence joins TRBV28 and TRBJ2-2; D not certain. The germline CDR1 and CDR2 sequences are MDHEN and SYDVKM. The CDR3 totals 16 residues. The ends were cut back, 0 bases at V and 0 bases at J, with 8 bases in the middle. DNA of the CDR3: TGTGCCAGCAGTTTATGGACCGTCACGAACACCGGGGAGCTGTTTTTT. Translation: CASSLWTVTNTGELFF.

V and J are TRBV9 and TRBJ2-3; 9 nucleotides line up with TRBD1. The V gene end was trimmed by 0 bases and the J gene end by 3 bases; junction bases not matched to a gene: 2. The CDR3 is 15 amino acids. Germline lookup yields CDR1 SGDLS and CDR2 YYNGEE. Here the CDR3 DNA reads TGTGCCAGCAGCGTAGACAGGGGGCGGACAGATACGCAGTATTTT. Its translation: CASSVDRGRTDTQYF.

Only a few counts were recorded for this clone. J is TRBJ2-7 and V is TRBV6-5; 8 positions match TRBD1. This CDR3 comprises 14 residues. Germline V gives CDR1 MNHEY, CDR2 SVGAGI. J lost 3 bases, V lost 4 bases, and 5 bases had no gene match. The CDR3 DNA reads as TGTGCCAGCAGTTCCGGGACAGGCTTCTACGAGCAGTACTTC. It yields the protein CASSSGTGFYEQYF.

The chain joins TRBV3-1 (or the pseudogene TRBV3-2) to TRBJ2-1; D not certain. The ends were cut back, 0 bases at V and 6 bases at J, with 9 bases in the middle. This CDR3 has 14 amino acids. The germline V gene encodes CDR1 LGHDT and CDR2 YNNKEL (reference sequence). The CDR3 DNA follows: TGTGCCAGCAGCCAAGAGGAAGGGATCAATGAGCAGTTCTTC. Residues: CASSQEEGINEQFF.

The V gene is TRBV30, the J gene TRBJ2-5; possibly TRBD2 for D (6 bases). Trimming cost V 0 bases and J 4 bases, with 18 bases left between them. CDR3 length equals 16 residues. Germline values: CDR1 GTSNPN, CDR2 SVGIG (reference sequence). The CDR3 region is CAWSVRHSTSPETQYF. In DNA form, the CDR3 reads TGTGCCTGGAGTGTACGCCACAGCACTAGCCCAGAGACCCAGTACTTC.

The chain has TRBV5-4 and TRBJ2-2, with TRBD2 matching 7 bases. The CDR3 is 15 amino acids. From germline, CDR1 is SGHNT and CDR2 YYREEE (reference sequence). V was pared by 4 bases and J by 0 bases, with 3 bases of the junction left unmatched. CDR3 bases: TGTGCCAGCAGCGAAGGGACTACGAACACCGGGGAGCTGTTTTTT. This gives the protein CASSEGTTNTGELFF.

The chain couples TRBV6-1 to TRBJ1-4, with D hard to call. V was clipped by 2 bases and J by 3 bases, with 10 bases between them. Per the germline V gene, CDR1 is MNHNS and CDR2 is SASEGT. The CDR3 totals 15 residues. CDR3 region: CASSEHRAPNEKLFF. The CDR3, as DNA: TGTGCCAGCAGTGAACACCGGGCTCCTAATGAAAAACTGTTTTTT.